This TCR beta chain was retrieved from a study of shared clonotypes between healthy human individuals (dated by TCRdb to about 2020). Turning to the overall study: The cohort comprised a couple of women and three men aged 18 to 49 years. For each donor, three plates each were used for CD4 naive and CD4 memory, two plates were used for CD8 naive, and one plate was used for CD8 memory. To estimate repertoire size and how much clonotype sharing occurs between individuals, the study deeply sequenced the blood TCR repertoires of 4 to 6 healthy adults. To increase sequencing depth and limit assay-specific biases, different laboratories used diverse techniques to prepare libraries and sequence TCR repertoires. Each donor's leukapheresis produced roughly between roughly 0.85 and 10 billion PBMCs.

Points on this clone: The antigen this receptor binds is unknown. The record has no base qualities; no much larger clone is one base away.

Using the deep immunoSEQ assay, multiplex PCR amplified TCR CDR3 regions from genomic DNA. For each cell subset, the extracted genomic DNA was distributed evenly across all wells of several immunoSEQ 96-well plates, and each plate served as one replicate. For sorted subsets, about 200 ng genomic DNA, equal to 30,000 or so T cell genomes, was loaded into each replicate PCR. Purified libraries were measured with a Qubit 3.0 fluorometer, size-checked on a Bioanalyzer 2100, and measured again with the KAPA Library Quantification kit. Every immunoSEQ 96-well plate was sequenced on a separate single-read 150-cycle Illumina NextSeq 550 flow cell. The published analysis was carried out like this. Because only junctional sequences without quality scores were contained in the immunoSEQ output, filtering matching that applied to full-length reads could not be performed. Sequences were annotated with PyIR, a Python wrapper for IgBLAST v1.9, and V/J genes and CDR3 were assigned using IMGT germline references. Reads were filtered out if the reads had weak V/J assignments (E-value above 1e-6), no CDR3, stop codons, out-of-frame junctions, or ambiguous translated residues. V3J clonotypes were defined as sequences sharing an identical inferred V gene, J gene, and CDR3 amino acid sequence. The percentage overlap between two repertoires was calculated by dividing the number of shared unique clonotypes by the size of the smaller repertoire. RTK rarefaction, the Chao1 estimator, and Recon v2.1 estimates of unobserved clonotypes were used to assess repertoire richness. For all TCRbeta clonotypes obtained by the gDNA method from four donors, generation probabilities were computed with OLGA. TCRdb retrieved this table from immuneACCESS and kept in-frame rearrangements only. Not all clones are present; in checked studies, unresolved V genes account for under half, and no reason is known for the remainder. The V and J calls and clone size come from that table; D and trimming were worked out from the DNA. This sample has about 1.1 million clones in its table, and about four fifths of those were observed once. The ten biggest clones cover approximately 0.56% of the sample.

Healthy HIV-negative adults with no recently reported acute infections or vaccinations were included as donors. Every donor was a Caucasian adult living in Nashville, Tennessee, USA. Magnetic negative selection was used to enrich CD4+ T cells, after which naive cells were positively selected on CD45RA and the negative fraction became the memory subset. Blood was obtained by leukapheresis, after which PBMCs were separated by Ficoll-Histopaque density gradient centrifugation and cryopreserved in liquid nitrogen vapor phase. Analytical flow cytometry was used to check the purity and quantity of every magnetically sorted T cell population. From each sorted fraction, genomic DNA was isolated and quantified by UV absorbance on a Nanodrop 2000c. The V end gives up 4 bases and the J end 8 bases, leaving 10 bases in the junction not matched to a gene. CDR1 is given as SGHRS and CDR2 as YFSETQ, both from the germline V gene. The cysteine opens and the phenylalanine closes a CDR3 of 16 amino acids. Solely the CDR3 DNA is kept, with 48 bases framed from the first base.

Results and caveats for the whole study, not just this receptor: Because the study included a small number of donors, the genetic and exposure-history diversity represented was limited. Larger estimated clonotype richness was generally found for naive subsets than for memory subsets. Only blood was sampled, and tissue TCR repertoires likely differ from those in blood. Even with the large sequencing depth, rarefaction of the sorted-subset datasets indicated that sequencing was incomplete. Higher generation probabilities were observed for clonotypes shared by all four sorted-subset donors than for non-shared clonotypes. Roughly 5% of naive CD4, roughly 3.5% of naive CD8, roughly 2.4% of memory CD4, and 0.4% of memory CD8 clonotypes were shared across a few donors. Pairwise subsampling led to the expectation that sequencing depth would affect the degree of clonotype sharing among donors.

Material for sequencing was memory CD4+ T cells from PBMCs. The intended sense of this specimen's cell subset or site label: CD45RA-negative fraction. The receptor comes from a man between 18 and 35 years old in good health. Some clones in this sample may be carry-over from other donors' samples. The V and J segments used are TRBV5-1 and TRBJ2-1; 12 middle bases align to TRBD2. CDR3 region: CASSPVWASGRDEQFF. The DNA sequence is as follows: TGCGCCAGCAGCCCGGTTTGGGCTAGCGGGAGGGATGAGCAGTTCTTC.